This TCR beta chain originates from a study of blood T cell repertoires in COVID-19. The CDR3 totals 13 residues. V was trimmed by 4 bases and J by 0 bases, leaving 8 bases between them. The germline V gene has CDR1 SGHRS and CDR2 YFSETQ. The assay was immunoSEQ multiplex PCR, and TCRdb's table has in-frame clones only and misses some. The table has around 240,000 clones, more than 75% seen once. The chain is built from TRBV5-1 and TRBJ2-7; D may be TRBD1 (6 bases). The clonotype originates from a young woman who had recovered from COVID-19. Material: peripheral blood. The DNA of the CDR3 is TGCGCCAGCAGCACGGACAGCTCCTACGAGCAGTACTTC. Amino acids: CASSTDSSYEQYF.